The present entry profiles one T cell receptor beta chain with its context. It lacks a known antigen. No base quality values were provided; no much bigger clone lies one nucleotide off. The data derive from a study of blood T cell repertoires in COVID-19 (dated by TCRdb to about 2020). Regarding the research as a whole: Samples from collaborators originated in the United States, Italy and Spain and spanned both the acute and convalescent phases of COVID-19. The material from the prospective study consisted of cDNA or gDNA derived from T cells, B-cell-depleted T cells, or PBMCs. The dataset comprised deeply sampled blood TCRbeta repertoires from subjects exposed to, actively infected with, or recovered from COVID-19. The repertoires were made available in a free public database intended to serve as a resource for research on the immune response to SARS-CoV-2. The samples were drawn from two sources: the first 160 participants of the ongoing ImmuneRACE study, and 1,000 to 1,500 subjects contributed by 6 global collaborators. The sample metadata nearly always contained a de-identified subject ID, COVID-19 status, age in years and sex. Where available, HLA class I and class II types were taken from metadata supplied by the sample provider and were not determined by assay-based typing.

TCRbeta CDR3 regions were amplified from genomic DNA using the immunoSEQ Assay, a bias-controlled multiplex PCR. Turning to the authors' computational methods: The number of nucleated cells in each sample was estimated from the amplification of reference gene primers within the assay. To quantify the absolute abundance of each unique TCRbeta CDR3 rearrangement, sequence reads were collapsed and filtered. For each sample, productive Simpson clonality was calculated as the square root of Simpson's diversity index over productive rearrangements. TCRdb obtained this table from immuneACCESS and retained in-frame rearrangements with V and J assigned. These tables miss some clones; where compared with another copy, unresolved V genes account for less than half of the shortfall, and the remainder is unexplained. Clone size and the V and J calls come from that table; the DNA yielded D and trimming. The sample includes 55,000 to 65,000 clones, with 91% observed a single time. The ten largest make up 8.6% of the sample.

Collaborating institutions collected whole blood in K2EDTA tubes following their own protocols. For TCRbeta analysis, collaborators shipped samples in one of three forms: frozen whole blood, isolated PBMCs, or DNA extracted from either of those sample types. Here is what the overall study found, with its caveats: The amount of clinical and demographic metadata varied by source and participant and was provided uncurated.

A distance of 20 bases separates the germline ends of V and J, which lose 5 bases and 0 bases respectively. The CDR3 goes from the cysteine to the phenylalanine over 18 residues. Only the CDR3 DNA stays, 54 bases, in frame from base 1. The CDR1 and CDR2 encoded by the germline V gene (reference sequence) are SEHNR and FQNEAQ. The chain joins TRBV7-9 to TRBJ1-5; perhaps TRBD1 is the D gene, with 5 bases matching. Sequenced input: peripheral blood. The sequence was collected from a human donor in a cohort sampled during active COVID-19. The encoded CDR3 is CASSKDPRGENSNQPQHF. In nucleotide form, the sequence is TGTGCCAGCAGCAAGGACCCTCGGGGGGAGAATAGCAATCAGCCCCAGCATTTT.